These 2 T cell receptor beta chains were sequenced from one sample in a study of blood T cell repertoires in COVID-19 (dated by TCRdb to about 2020). The library was produced with the immunoSEQ multiplex PCR assay. TCRdb's version of the immuneACCESS table is confined to in-frame rearrangements and falls short of the full clone set. An unresolved V gene accounts for under half of the shortfall where checked; the remainder is of unknown origin. The sample includes 45,000 to 55,000 clones, with less than 85% observed a single time. Approximately 5% of the sample is taken by the ten largest. The source material was peripheral blood. These receptors were taken from a human donor in a cohort sampled during active COVID-19.

The gene calls are TRBV7-2 and TRBJ1-1; no definite D call. The CDR3 is 14 amino acids. Trimming left V 6 bases short and J 0 bases short, with 11 bases between. Germline CDR1 reads SGHTA; CDR2 reads FQGNSA. CDR3 nucleotide sequence: TGTGCCAGCAGAATTAGTACGGTGAACACTGAAGCTTTCTTT. Protein product: CASRISTVNTEAFF.

The J gene is TRBJ1-1, the V gene TRBV4-3; TRBD1 is a possible D gene (6 bases). Between the trimmed V and J ends, which lost 1 base and 3 bases, there was a span of 12 bases. The CDR3 has 15 residues. CDR1 and CDR2 from the germline V gene are LGHNA and YSLEER. CDR3 sequence reads: CASSQAGQSYTEAFF. The CDR3 DNA reads TGCGCCAGCAGCCAAGCCGGACAGTCTTACACTGAAGCTTTCTTT.